This T cell receptor beta chain came from a study of CD8+ T cells in alopecia areata. Study-wide background: The duration of tofacitinib was 6 to 18 months, with 6 months off drug afterward.

Sequencing relied on a cDNA template that was reverse transcribed from extracted RNA. The data were produced by immunoSEQ multiplex PCR, yet TCRdb's version contains in-frame clones alone and is incomplete. The repertoire holds 250,000 or so clones, with 67% as singletons. This clone was seen a few times. Its antigen is currently unknown. In alopecia areata patients, both lesional scalp punch biopsies and peripheral blood were collected. Germline V lookup: CDR1 MGHRA, CDR2 YSYEKL. This CDR3 is 16 amino acids long. V shed 3 bases, J shed 2 bases, and the junction held 5 bases outside the gene matches. Study results and caveats: Although TCR sharing was seen in mice, sharing across patients was less clear, possibly for HLA-related reasons. Normal scalp showed lower clonality than lesional scalp, especially alopecia totalis/universalis.

This receptor was identified in a human donor with alopecia areata. The sample here was CD4+ T cells sorted from blood, taken at week 0. The chain has TRBV4-1 and TRBJ2-2, with 8 bases that match TRBD1. The CDR3 nucleotides are TGCGCCAGCAGCCACCGGGACAGGTTCAACACCGGGGAGCTGTTTTTT. It is translated as CASSHRDRFNTGELFF.